The 17 T cell receptor beta chains below were found in one sample sequenced in a study of control samples from healthy donors and cancer patients (TCRdb year 2020). The library was produced with the immunoSEQ multiplex PCR assay. TCRdb re-hosts the immuneACCESS table, in-frame sequences only. Its copies lack some clones; in the studies checked, an unresolved V gene accounts for under half of them, and the cause for the rest is not known. This sample comprises some 74,000 clones, 83% of them detected only once. Of the sample, 15% to 18% is held by the ten largest clones. Source material: blood. The receptors were gathered from a man in his sixties in good health.

The rearrangement joins TRBV4-3 to TRBJ2-1, with D tentatively TRBD2 (6 bases). This CDR3 contains 17 residues. Germline-derived CDR1 and CDR2 are LGHNA and YSLEER. The V end was cut by 3 bases, the J end by 10 bases, with 25 bases between. CDR3: CASSQEPRGSGHLEQFF. CDR3 in DNA: TGCGCCAGCAGCCAGGAACCCCGGGGTAGCGGCCATCTGGAGCAGTTCTTC.

This sequence joins TRBV27 and TRBJ2-2, with D maybe TRBD2 (5 bases). CDR1 is MNHEY, CDR2 SMNVEV, per germline (reference sequence). V lost 3 bases and J lost 2, with 10 bases in between. The length of the CDR3 is 15 residues. The CDR3 nucleotides are TGTGCCAGCAGTTTTCTAGGAGGAAACACCGGGGAGCTGTTTTTT. This sequence encodes CASSFLGGNTGELFF.

The rearrangement joins TRBV5-1 to TRBJ2-2; 13 positions match TRBD2. The CDR3 totals 19 residues. Germline trimming cut 3 bases from V and 2 bases from J; bases unmatched to any gene: 10. Germline CDR1 SGHRS, CDR2 YFSETQ. The CDR3 sequence is CASSSGTSGTIANTGELFF. The CDR3, as DNA: TGCGCCAGCAGCTCCGGGACTAGCGGGACCATAGCCAACACCGGGGAGCTGTTTTTT.

The rearrangement links TRBV27 to TRBJ2-7, with 9 bases aligning to TRBD1. V lost 5 bases to trimming and J lost 6 bases; unmatched junction nucleotides: 8. The germline V gene encodes CDR1 MNHEY and CDR2 SMNVEV (reference sequence). This CDR3 is built from 14 residues. The CDR3, as DNA: TGTGCCAGCAGTACCCGGGACAGGGCCCTCGAGCAGTACTTC. It is translated as CASSTRDRALEQYF.

The V gene is TRBV28, the J gene TRBJ2-7; D might be TRBD2 (7 bases). The CDR3 spans 18 residues. Germline V CDR1 and CDR2: MDHEN, SYDVKM. The ends were cut back, 1 base at V and 4 bases at J, with 23 bases in the middle. In nucleotides, the CDR3 is TGTGCCAGCAGTTTATTCCTCGCGGGGGCAGTTAAGAGTTACGAGCAGTACTTC. Residues: CASSLFLAGAVKSYEQYF.

The chain carries TRBV10-2 and TRBJ1-1; D ambiguous. Germline CDR1 and CDR2: WSHSY and SAAADI. Deletions cut 8 bases from V and 5 bases from J, with 18 bases between. The CDR3 runs to 14 residues. CDR3: CASGVGIGPTEAFF. CDR3 sequence (DNA): TGCGCCAGCGGGGTGGGCATTGGCCCGACTGAAGCTTTCTTT.

This clone appeared a few times. The chain employs TRBV7-9 and TRBJ2-7; TRBD1 is a possible D gene (6 bases). V lost 5 bases and J lost 4, with 24 bases in between. There are 17 residues in the CDR3. Germline V gene sequence: CDR1 SEHNR, CDR2 FQNEAQ (reference sequence). The CDR3 region is CASSRPRTGTAAYEQYF. The DNA of the CDR3 is TGTGCCAGCAGCCGACCGCGAACAGGGACCGCAGCTTACGAGCAGTACTTC. Full variable domain (remainder filled in from reference TRBV7-9 and TRBJ2-7): DTGVSQNPRHKITKRGQNVTFRCDPISEHNRLYWYRQTLGQGPEFLTYFQNEAQLEKSRLLSDRFSAERPKGSFSTLEIQRTEQGDSAMYLCASSRPRTGTAAYEQYFGPGTRLTVT.

The chain recombines TRBV7-9 with TRBJ2-1; maybe TRBD2 (6 bases). V was trimmed by 8 bases and J by 10 bases, leaving 12 bases between them. The CDR3 is made up of 11 amino acids. Germline V gene sequence: CDR1 SEHNR, CDR2 FQNEAQ (reference sequence). The CDR3 spells CASVSGTEQFF. In DNA, the CDR3 is TGTGCCAGCGTTAGCGGTACGGAGCAGTTCTTC.

This clone was detected a few times. V and J are TRBV20-1 and TRBJ2-7, with unresolved D. V gave up 7 bases and J gave up 1 base, with 8 bases separating them. This CDR3 is built from 11 residues. Per germline, CDR1 DFQATT and CDR2 SNEGSKA (reference sequence). The CDR3 DNA is TGCAGTGGACTGAGTTCCTACGAGCAGTACTTC. Translation: CSGLSSYEQYF.

The gene calls are TRBV6-2 or TRBV6-3 and TRBJ2-1, with 10 positions matching TRBD2. After removal of 5 bases from V and 0 bases from J, the junction contained 7 bases not matched to a gene. Germline values: CDR1 MNHEY, CDR2 SVGEGT. The CDR3 extends over 17 amino acids. CDR3 protein: CASSPHSGRGSYNEQFF. For the CDR3, the DNA is TGTGCCAGCAGTCCACACAGCGGGAGGGGCTCCTACAATGAGCAGTTCTTC.

This clone was observed a single time. This chain connects TRBV7-9 to TRBJ2-5; 9 bases fit TRBD2. The CDR3 is 15 residues long. The ends lost 3 bases at V and 1 base at J; junction bases unmatched: 3. Germline lookup yields CDR1 SEHNR and CDR2 FQNEAQ (reference sequence). In DNA, the CDR3 is TGTGCCAGCAGCTTCTGGCGGGAGGGCCAAGAGACCCAGTACTTC. Its protein is CASSFWREGQETQYF.

The V and J genes are TRBV6-2 or TRBV6-3 and TRBJ2-7; D is ambiguous. From germline, CDR1 is MNHEY and CDR2 SVGEGT. Trimming pared 4 bases from V and 1 base from J, leaving 11 bases between. CDR3 size: 14 residues. The CDR3 protein is CASSSYGPSYEQYF. In DNA, the CDR3 is TGTGCCAGCAGTTCTTACGGACCATCCTACGAGCAGTACTTC.

In this sample, this clone turned up once. The chain recombines TRBV5-1 with TRBJ2-7, with TRBD1 matching over 7 bases. The CDR3 has 16 residues. V dropped 4 bases and J dropped 2; count of bases not matched to a gene: 12. Germline CDR1 SGHRS, CDR2 YFSETQ. The CDR3 DNA sequence: TGCGCCAGCAGCCCCCAGGCTGGGACAGCTACCTACGAGCAGTACTTC. Amino acid sequence: CASSPQAGTATYEQYF. Looking up the rest from reference TRBV5-1 and TRBJ2-7 gives the full variable domain: KAGVTQTPRYLIKTRGQQVTLSCSPISGHRSVSWYQQTPGQGLQFLFEYFSETQRNKGNFPGRFSGRQFSNSRSEMNVSTLELGDSALYLCASSPQAGTATYEQYFGPGTRLTVT.

The genes are TRBV7-2 and TRBJ1-6; TRBD1 might be the D (5 bases). The CDR3 is 14 residues long. The V end lost 2 bases, the J end lost 9 bases, and 11 bases lay between the germline ends. Germline V gene lookup returns CDR1 SGHTA and CDR2 FQGNSA. Written as DNA, the CDR3 is TGTGCCAGCAGCTTACAGGGACGGGGTTCACCCCTCCACTTT. Amino acids: CASSLQGRGSPLHF.

This clone was picked up one time. The chain combines TRBV14 with TRBJ2-5, with D possibly being TRBD1 or TRBD2 (5 bases each). There are 17 residues in the CDR3. V lost 1 base to trimming and J lost 5 bases, with 20 bases between them. The germline V gene has CDR1 SGHDN and CDR2 FVKESK. CDR3 DNA sequence: TGTGCCAGCAGCCAAGGAGGGGCCAGGGTGCTCCGGGAGACCCAGTACTTC. Translation gives CASSQGGARVLRETQYF. Filled out from reference TRBV14 and TRBJ2-5, the complete variable domain reads EAGVTQFPSHSVIEKGQTVTLRCDPISGHDNLYWYRRVMGKEIKFLLHFVKESKQDESGMPNNRFLAERTGGTYSTLKVQPAELEDSGVYFCASSQGGARVLRETQYFGPGTRLLVL.

The chain joins TRBV5-5 to TRBJ1-5; possibly TRBD1 for D (5 bases). The CDR3 has 15 amino acids. Germline loops: CDR1 SGHKS, CDR2 YYEKEE (reference sequence). The ends were cut back, 0 bases at V and 5 bases at J, with 12 bases in the middle. The CDR3 is CASSLEGTDYQPQHF. CDR3 sequence (DNA): TGTGCCAGCAGCTTGGAGGGGACGGATTATCAGCCCCAGCATTTT. Filled out from reference TRBV5-5 and TRBJ1-5, the complete variable domain reads DAGVTQSPTHLIKTRGQQVTLRCSPISGHKSVSWYQQVLGQGPQFIFQYYEKEERGRGNFPDRFSARQFPNYSSELNVNALLLGDSALYLCASSLEGTDYQPQHFGDGTRLSIL.

The J gene is TRBJ2-5, the V gene TRBV2; D ambiguous. V was clipped by 3 bases and J by 1 base, with 6 bases between them. The CDR3 is made up of 13 amino acids. Germline CDR1 is SNHLY and CDR2 is FYNNEI. The CDR3 nucleotides read TGTGCCAGCAGTGACGGCCGCCAAGAGACCCAGTACTTC. Its translation is CASSDGRQETQYF.